Each of the 15 T cell receptor beta chains below was sequenced from the same sample in a study of T cells in tuberculosis. Time point given: new active TB diagnosis, blood taken before or within 7 days of starting treatment. Assay used: immunoSEQ multiplex PCR; TCRdb lists only in-frame clones, some missing. Of around 49,000 clones in the sample, nearly 95% were seen once. The starting material was PBMCs, obtained at tuberculosis diagnosis. The receptors originated from an adult with tuberculosis.

The chain employs TRBV13 and TRBJ1-4, with a weak D call TRBD1 (5 bases). Germline CDR1 and CDR2: PRHDT and FYEKMQ (reference sequence). Between the trimmed V and J ends, which lost 1 base and 1 base, there was a span of 13 bases. The CDR3 length is 17 residues. CDR3 in amino acids: CASSLAGRRVTNEKLFF. In nucleotides, the CDR3 is TGTGCCAGCAGCTTAGCAGGGCGTAGAGTAACTAATGAAAAACTGTTTTTT.

The J gene is TRBJ2-7, the V gene TRBV19, with TRBD1 identical over 7 bases. The CDR3 has 13 amino acids. Losses at the gene ends were 6 bases for V and 3 bases for J; bases not matched to a gene: 5. Germline V gene data show CDR1 as LNHDA and CDR2 as SQIVND (reference sequence). The chain's CDR3 is CASSTDRDYEQYF. The CDR3 nucleotides read TGTGCCAGTAGCACCGACAGGGACTACGAGCAGTACTTC.

The chain carries TRBV6-1 and TRBJ2-7, with 8 bases matching TRBD1. The ends lost 6 bases at V and 6 bases at J; junction bases unmatched: 13. The CDR3 contains 15 residues. Germline lookup yields CDR1 MNHNS and CDR2 SASEGT. CDR3 amino acids: CASSPTTGGRAEQYF. In nucleotides, the CDR3 is TGTGCCAGCAGCCCCACTACAGGGGGTCGGGCCGAGCAGTACTTC.

V is TRBV7-2 and J is TRBJ2-5, with 8 bases identical to TRBD2. The V gene end was trimmed by 5 bases and the J gene end by 2 bases; junction bases not matched to a gene: 13. The V gene's germline CDR1 is SGHTA and CDR2 FQGNSA. The CDR3 runs to 17 residues. The CDR3 bases are TGTGCCAGCAGCCGCGACGGCCTAGCGGGTAATCAAGAGACCCAGTACTTC. Its translation: CASSRDGLAGNQETQYF.

The V and J genes are TRBV7-6 and TRBJ2-1; 11 bases agree with TRBD2. The V gene's germline CDR1 is SGHVS and CDR2 FNYEAQ. The CDR3 covers 16 residues. The J segment lost 10 bases and the V segment lost 2 bases, leaving 10 bases of the junction unmatched. The CDR3 here is CASSLRPTSGEGEQFF. CDR3 coding DNA: TGTGCCAGCAGCTTAAGGCCGACTAGCGGGGAGGGGGAGCAGTTCTTC. The whole variable domain, filled in from reference TRBV7-6 and TRBJ2-1, reads GAGVSQSPRYKVTKRGQDVALRCDPISGHVSLYWYRQALGQGPEFLTYFNYEAQQDKSGLPNDRFSAERPEGSISTLTIQRTEQRDSAMYRCASSLRPTSGEGEQFFGPGTRLTVL.

The chain joins TRBV19 to TRBJ1-2, with a weak D call TRBD1 (5 bases). The CDR3 has 14 amino acids. V dropped 3 bases and J dropped 1 base, with 9 bases sitting between them. CDR1 LNHDA and CDR2 SQIVND come from the germline V gene (reference sequence). For the CDR3, the DNA is TGTGCCAGTAGTATTTCAGGGATTAACTATGGCTACACCTTC. Translated, it gives CASSISGINYGYTF.

The CDR3, as DNA: TGTGCCAGCAGCTTAGGACTAGCGGGAATTCCCAACGAGCAGTTCTTC. Protein: CASSLGLAGIPNEQFF. V is TRBV5-6 and J is TRBJ2-1, with TRBD2 identical over 12 bases. CDR1 is SGHDT, CDR2 YYEEEE, per germline. This CDR3 is built from 16 residues. V lost 2 bases, J lost 10 bases, and 10 bases stayed unmatched.

The chain is built from TRBV28 and TRBJ1-1, with 10 bases fitting TRBD1. This CDR3 region has 18 residues. CDR1 and CDR2 from the germline V gene are MDHEN and SYDVKM. With 3 bases clipped from V and 3 bases from J, the junction kept 13 bases outside the gene matches. The CDR3 loop reads CASSFGAAGTGADTEAFF. CDR3 in DNA: TGTGCCAGCAGTTTTGGAGCCGCCGGGACAGGGGCTGACACTGAAGCTTTCTTT.

The gene calls are TRBV6-5 and TRBJ1-1; D is perhaps TRBD1 (5 bases). V lost 2 bases to trimming and J lost 3 bases, with 10 bases between them. Germline V gene lookup returns CDR1 MNHEY and CDR2 SVGAGI. This CDR3 region has 14 residues. In DNA form, the CDR3 reads TGTGCCAGCAGTTACCGGACATTTGACACTGAAGCTTTCTTT. It translates to CASSYRTFDTEAFF.

This clone was seen just once. V gene TRBV20-1 combines with J gene TRBJ2-5, with D tentatively TRBD1 (5 bases). CDR3 length equals 11 residues. Germline CDR1 DFQATT, CDR2 SNEGSKA (reference sequence). In DNA, the CDR3 is TGCAGCCCGGCCAGGGCAGAGACCCAGTACTTC. It codes for CSPARAETQYF.

This chain joins TRBV5-4 and TRBJ2-7, with 13 bases matching TRBD2. The CDR3 sequence is 16 residues long. Unmatched junction bases numbered 5, after V lost 4 bases and J lost 1 base. Germline V gives CDR1 SGHNT, CDR2 YYREEE (reference sequence). This CDR3 is CASSPRTSGSSYEQYF. The CDR3 nucleotides read TGTGCCAGCAGCCCCCGGACTAGCGGGAGTTCCTACGAGCAGTACTTC. Using reference TRBV5-4 and TRBJ2-7 for the parts outside the CDR3, the full variable domain is ETGVTQSPTHLIKTRGQQVTLRCSSQSGHNTVSWYQQALGQGPQFIFQYYREEENGRGNFPPRFSGLQFPNYSSELNVNALELDDSALYLCASSPRTSGSSYEQYFGPGTRLTVT.

The gene calls are TRBV4-3 and TRBJ1-3; D gene uncertain. The ends were cut back, 4 bases at V and 1 base at J, with 8 bases in the middle. This CDR3 contains 14 residues. Germline CDR1 is LGHNA and CDR2 is YSLEER. CDR3 DNA: TGCGCCAGCAGCCGCGACATGTCTGGAAACACCATATATTTT. It is translated as CASSRDMSGNTIYF.

The CDR3 region has the DNA TGTGCCAGCAGCGTTGACAGGGGACATTCACCCCTCCACTTT. It specifies CASSVDRGHSPLHF. The chain has TRBV7-9 and TRBJ1-6, with TRBD1 matching 8 bases. The CDR3 spans 14 residues. Germline loops: CDR1 SEHNR, CDR2 FQNEAQ (reference sequence). Trimming cost V 5 bases and J 8 bases; bases outside gene matches: 5.

V and J are TRBV5-4 and TRBJ1-1; no firm D call. Looked up from germline, CDR1 is SGHNT and CDR2 is YYREEE (reference sequence). The germline V and J ends were trimmed by 0 bases and 4 bases, with 10 bases remaining between them. The CDR3 runs 14 residues. CDR3 loop: CASSLVDPGTEAFF. In DNA, the CDR3 is TGTGCCAGCAGCTTGGTAGACCCGGGCACTGAAGCTTTCTTT.

V is TRBV29-1 and J is TRBJ2-7; tentative D call: TRBD2 (6 bases). V shed 7 bases and J shed 0 bases, with 16 bases lying between them. The CDR3 is 14 residues long. Per the germline V gene, CDR1 is SQVTM and CDR2 is ANQGSEA. The CDR3 DNA sequence: TGCAGCGCTGGTGGGGCGGGATCCTCCTACGAGCAGTACTTC. It is translated as CSAGGAGSSYEQYF.